Listed here are 19 T cell receptor beta chains from one sample, sequenced in a study of control samples from healthy donors and cancer patients. The protocol was immunoSEQ multiplex PCR, while the TCRdb copy is restricted to in-frame clones and leaves out a portion. This sample has about 12,000 clones, with roughly 90% found just once. The source material was formalin-fixed, paraffin-embedded tissue. These receptors all come from a male donor with melanoma.

The chain joins TRBV6-5 to TRBJ2-5; D unresolved. Germline CDR1 is MNHEY and CDR2 is SVGAGI. V was shortened by 9 bases and J by 2 bases, with 10 bases between the two germline ends. The CDR3 runs 12 residues. The CDR3 loop reads CARLTHQETQYF. DNA of the CDR3: TGTGCCAGACTAACCCATCAAGAGACCCAGTACTTC.

This CDR3 is CASSPGQAGAFF. CDR3 sequence (DNA): TGTGCCAGCTCACCGGGACAGGCCGGAGCTTTCTTT. This rearrangement joins TRBV18 to TRBJ1-1; the match to TRBD1 covers 8 bases. Germline trimming cut 3 bases from V and 10 bases from J; bases unmatched to any gene: 4. Germline CDR1 reads KGHSH; CDR2 reads LQKENI. This CDR3 has 12 amino acids.

The chain combines TRBV5-6 with TRBJ2-7, with 11 bases identical to TRBD1. The V segment lost 0 bases and the J segment 2 bases; nucleotides outside the gene matches: 4. CDR1 is SGHDT, CDR2 YYEEEE, per germline. The CDR3 consists of 16 residues. In DNA, the CDR3 is TGTGCCAGCAGCTTGGCTGGGACAGGGGGAACCTACGAGCAGTACGTC. This encodes CASSLAGTGGTYEQYV.

The CDR3 is CASSPVDRLGWNTIYF. The CDR3 DNA reads TGTGCCAGCTCACCTGTGGACCGACTGGGATGGAACACCATATATTTT. The rearrangement uses TRBV18 and TRBJ1-3, with D unresolved. The CDR3 is 16 residues long. CDR1 and CDR2 (germline): KGHSH, LQKENI. V lost 3 bases and J lost 7, with 19 bases in between.

The rearrangement uses TRBV5-1 and TRBJ1-2, with TRBD1 identical over 9 bases. This CDR3 region has 14 residues. Trimming cost V 2 bases and J 2 bases; bases outside gene matches: 1. Germline assignment: CDR1 SGHRS and CDR2 YFSETQ. CDR3 DNA: TGCGCCAGCAGCTTCGGGACAGGGAACTATGGCTACACCTTC. Translated: CASSFGTGNYGYTF.

The chain employs TRBV5-6 and TRBJ2-1; D remains unclear. The V end lost 2 bases, the J end lost 0 bases, and 12 bases lay between the germline ends. This CDR3 has 16 amino acids. From germline, CDR1 is SGHDT and CDR2 YYEEEE. This chain's CDR3 is CASSLSGLDSYNEQFF. The CDR3 DNA is TGTGCCAGCAGCTTATCCGGGTTGGACTCCTACAATGAGCAGTTCTTC.

This sequence joins TRBV6-2 or TRBV6-3 and TRBJ2-3, with 7 nucleotides matching TRBD1. The CDR3 runs to 17 residues. The germline CDR1 and CDR2 sequences are MNHEY and SVGEGT. With 4 bases clipped from V and 5 bases from J, the junction kept 15 bases outside the gene matches. The CDR3 DNA reads as TGTGCCAGCAGTTCTACAGGGGAAGCTGGTCCAGTAGATACGCAGTATTTT. This gives the protein CASSSTGEAGPVDTQYF.

The chain couples TRBV7-8 to TRBJ1-2; D is ambiguous. The CDR3 extends over 14 amino acids. CDR1 and CDR2 from the germline V gene are SGHVS and FQNEAQ. V shed 4 bases and J shed 1 base, with 10 bases lying between them. This CDR3 reads CASSSNRVNYGYTF. CDR3 coding DNA: TGTGCCAGCAGCTCAAATAGGGTTAACTATGGCTACACCTTC.

The chain uses TRBV4-1 and TRBJ2-1, with 7 bases aligning to TRBD2. Germline V lookup: CDR1 MGHRA, CDR2 YSYEKL. The V segment lost 6 bases and the J segment 5 bases; nucleotides outside the gene matches: 7. This CDR3 is 14 amino acids long. This CDR3 is CASSSAGANNEQFF. CDR3 nucleotides: TGCGCCAGCAGTTCTGCGGGAGCTAACAATGAGCAGTTCTTC.

CDR3 residues: CASSPSGGPSYEQYF. The CDR3, as DNA: TGTGCCAGCAGTCCCAGCGGGGGACCTTCCTACGAGCAGTACTTC. The chain couples TRBV6-2 or TRBV6-3 to TRBJ2-7, with 8 bases matching TRBD2. V trimming: 5 bases; J trimming: 1 base; junction bases outside the gene matches: 7. This CDR3 has 15 residues. The germline V gene encodes CDR1 MNHEY and CDR2 SVGEGT.

Only a few counts were recorded for this clone. This chain connects TRBV4-2 to TRBJ2-1, with D perhaps matching TRBD2 (5 bases). From germline, CDR1 is LGHNA and CDR2 YNFKEQ. V lost 1 base to trimming and J lost 10 bases, with 17 bases between them. CDR3 length equals 15 residues. The CDR3 loop is CASSQGALVQGEQFF. DNA for the CDR3: TGTGCCAGCAGCCAAGGGGCACTAGTCCAAGGGGAGCAGTTCTTC.

This chain uses TRBV9 with TRBJ2-3, with D possibly being TRBD2 (6 bases). The CDR3 runs to 13 residues. Germline lookup yields CDR1 SGDLS and CDR2 YYNGEE. Trimming removed 2 bases at V and 5 bases at J, with 9 bases between. In DNA form, the CDR3 reads TGTGCCAGCAGCGTGGGAGGTGGAGATACGCAGTATTTT. It encodes CASSVGGGDTQYF. The entire variable domain, with the rest obtained from reference TRBV9 and TRBJ2-3, is as follows: DSGVTQTPKHLITATGQRVTLRCSPRSGDLSVYWYQQSLDQGLQFLIQYYNGEERAKGNILERFSAQQFPDLHSELNLSSLELGDSALYFCASSVGGGDTQYFGPGTRLTVL.

The chain carries TRBV18 and TRBJ2-3; 7 nucleotides agree with TRBD2. Germline-derived CDR1 and CDR2 are KGHSH and LQKENI. With 3 bases clipped from V and 1 base from J, the junction kept 10 bases outside the gene matches. The CDR3 length is 17 residues. CDR3 loop: CASSPPSAGRGTDTQYF. DNA for the CDR3: TGTGCCAGCTCACCTCCCTCGGCAGGGAGGGGCACAGATACGCAGTATTTT.

This chain uses TRBV4-3 with TRBJ1-2, with unresolved D. Trimming removed 0 bases at V and 0 bases at J, with 8 bases between. This CDR3 is 15 amino acids long. CDR1 and CDR2 from the germline V gene are LGHNA and YSLEER. The DNA of the CDR3 is TGCGCCAGCAGCCAAGAGGCCCAGGCTAACTATGGCTACACCTTC. Its translation is CASSQEAQANYGYTF.

The V and J genes are TRBV30 and TRBJ2-7; TRBD1 might be the D (5 bases). Per the germline V gene, CDR1 is GTSNPN and CDR2 is SVGIG (reference sequence). This CDR3 is 12 amino acids long. V lost 0 bases to trimming and J lost 5 bases, with 8 bases between them. The CDR3 DNA reads TGTGCCTGGAGTGTACTGGACAACGAGCAGTACTTC. Its protein product is CAWSVLDNEQYF.

This sequence joins TRBV2 and TRBJ1-1, with D perhaps TRBD1 (5 bases). This CDR3 spans 14 amino acids. The V gene's germline CDR1 is SNHLY and CDR2 FYNNEI. V lost 10 bases and J 0 bases, leaving 15 bases between the germline ends. The CDR3 region is CATTKTDLNTEAFF. CDR3 bases: TGTGCCACCACGAAGACAGACCTGAACACTGAAGCTTTCTTT.

The J gene is TRBJ1-1, the V gene TRBV7-9, with TRBD1 identical over 7 bases. The junction had 7 bases not matched to a gene; V was cut back by 4 bases and J by 2 bases. The germline gives CDR1 SEHNR, CDR2 FQNEAQ (reference sequence). The CDR3 is 15 residues long. The CDR3 DNA reads as TGTGCCAGCAGCTCTCCCAACAGGGGAAACACTGAAGCTTTCTTT. It encodes CASSSPNRGNTEAFF.

This chain uses TRBV20-1 with TRBJ1-6, with no clear D. The germline V gene has CDR1 DFQATT and CDR2 SNEGSKA (reference sequence). The CDR3 consists of 14 residues. V was clipped by 3 bases and J by 2 bases, with 8 bases between them. CDR3 protein: CSASYQAYNSPLHF. The CDR3 bases are TGCAGTGCTAGTTACCAGGCCTATAATTCACCCCTCCACTTT.

V usage is TRBV4-3 and J usage is TRBJ2-7; the D gene is possibly TRBD2 (5 bases). Trimming took 0 bases from V and 3 from J, leaving 9 bases between them. The germline CDR1 and CDR2 sequences are LGHNA and YSLEER. The CDR3 runs 14 residues. The CDR3 is CASSQDRRNYEQYV. CDR3 coding DNA: TGCGCCAGCAGCCAAGATAGGAGGAACTACGAGCAGTACGTC.